The 24 T cell receptor beta chains presented below share a single source sample, sequenced in a study of T cell responses to AZD1222 COVID-19 vaccine. Sequencing was performed with immunoSEQ multiplex PCR; in TCRdb, only in-frame clones are kept and a portion is missing. The data contain approximately 120,000 clones, 88% of them singletons. The sequences come from peripheral blood, collected on day 0 of AZD1222 vaccination. These receptors originate from an adult in good health.

V usage is TRBV7-9 and J usage is TRBJ1-5, with D possibly being TRBD1 (5 bases). CDR1 and CDR2 (germline): SEHNR, FQNEAQ (reference sequence). Trimming cost V 1 base and J 8 bases, with 12 bases left between them. The CDR3 covers 14 residues. The CDR3 region has the DNA TGTGCCAGCAGCTTAGGCGGGGGGAAGGAGCCCCAGCATTTT. This encodes CASSLGGGKEPQHF.

The rearrangement uses TRBV6-2 or TRBV6-3 and TRBJ2-3; D is possibly TRBD1 or TRBD2 (5 bases each). The ends were cut back, 4 bases at V and 4 bases at J, with 18 bases in the middle. Germline assignment: CDR1 MNHEY and CDR2 SVGEGT. The CDR3 is 16 amino acids. The CDR3 sequence: CASSFGATQGADTQYF. The CDR3 coding sequence is TGTGCCAGCAGTTTCGGGGCGACCCAAGGGGCAGATACGCAGTATTTT.

V and J are TRBV11-1 and TRBJ1-2, with 8 bases that match TRBD1. This CDR3 has 14 amino acids. Trimming at V came to 5 bases and at J to 0 bases, leaving 2 bases not matched to a gene. CDR1 is SGHAT, CDR2 FQDESV, per germline (reference sequence). The CDR3 DNA reads as TGTGCCAGCAGCGGACAGGGCTCTAACTATGGCTACACCTTC. This encodes CASSGQGSNYGYTF.

V and J are TRBV10-2 and TRBJ1-1; D is unresolved. Germline CDR1 and CDR2: WSHSY and SAAADI. The CDR3 contains 13 residues. Trimming stripped 3 bases from V and 5 bases from J, with 10 bases between. The CDR3 sequence is CASSEHALTEAFF. In DNA form, the CDR3 reads TGCGCCAGCAGTGAACACGCTCTGACTGAAGCTTTCTTT.

This clone has only one observation. The gene calls are TRBV18 and TRBJ2-5; D uncertain. Between the trimmed V and J ends, which lost 2 bases and 4 bases, there was a span of 5 bases. The CDR3 is made up of 12 amino acids. Germline V lookup: CDR1 KGHSH, CDR2 LQKENI. This chain's CDR3 is CASSPGVETQYF. CDR3 coding DNA: TGTGCCAGCTCACCAGGGGTAGAGACCCAGTACTTC.

The V and J genes are TRBV4-1 and TRBJ2-3, with 7 bases matching TRBD2. Germline V gene data show CDR1 as MGHRA and CDR2 as YSYEKL. The CDR3 loop spans 17 amino acids. Trimming removed 0 bases from V and 0 bases from J; junction bases left unmatched: 6. CDR3: CASSQDTSGVSTDTQYF. The DNA for the CDR3 is TGCGCCAGCAGCCAAGATACCAGCGGGGTGAGCACAGATACGCAGTATTTT.

The CDR3 coding sequence is TGTGCCTGGGGGCCAAACACCTACGAGCAGTACTTC. The encoded protein is CAWGPNTYEQYF. The chain carries TRBV30 and TRBJ2-7; no definite D call. CDR1 is GTSNPN and CDR2 is SVGIG in the germline V gene (reference sequence). V gave up 5 bases and J gave up 2 bases, with 10 bases separating them. This CDR3 contains 12 residues. The variable domain in full, with the rest retrieved from reference TRBV30 and TRBJ2-7, is SQTIHQWPATLVQPVGSPLSLECTVEGTSNPNLYWYRQAAGRGLQLLFYSVGIGQISSEVPQNLSASRPQDRQFILSSKKLLLSDSGFYLCAWGPNTYEQYFGPGTRLTVT.

This rearrangement joins TRBV5-4 to TRBJ2-7; 8 nucleotides line up with TRBD1. Losses at the gene ends were 4 bases for V and 7 bases for J; bases not matched to a gene: 10. This CDR3 contains 14 residues. Looked up from germline, CDR1 is SGHNT and CDR2 is YYREEE (reference sequence). The CDR3 sequence: CASSRQGSAEEQYF. The CDR3 DNA sequence: TGTGCCAGCAGCCGACAGGGGTCGGCGGAGGAGCAGTACTTC.

This sequence joins TRBV3-1 (or the pseudogene TRBV3-2) and TRBJ2-5; maybe TRBD2 (5 bases). Germline CDR1 and CDR2: LGHDT and YNNKEL (reference sequence). CDR3 length: 15 amino acids. Trimming left V 1 base short and J 4 bases short, with 13 bases between. This chain's CDR3 is CASSQVVGVAETQYF. CDR3 DNA sequence: TGTGCCAGCAGCCAAGTCGTGGGAGTGGCAGAGACCCAGTACTTC.

The chain uses TRBV10-3 and TRBJ2-2; D might be TRBD2 (6 bases). The CDR3 is 15 amino acids. The germline V gene has CDR1 ENHRY and CDR2 SYGVKD. Trimming shortened V by 11 bases and J by 0 bases, and 16 bases separated the two germline ends. CDR3 sequence: CASGQGGTNTGELFF. In nucleotides, the CDR3 is TGTGCCTCGGGGCAGGGCGGGACGAACACCGGGGAGCTGTTTTTT.

This clone appeared a single time. The rearrangement links TRBV15 to TRBJ1-2; 7 bases agree with TRBD1. Germline CDR1 and CDR2: LNHNV and YYDKDF (reference sequence). The CDR3 consists of 15 residues. Trimming cost V 0 bases and J 4 bases; bases outside gene matches: 5. CDR3 sequence: CATSRDPGGGYGYTF. The CDR3 region has the DNA TGTGCCACCAGCAGAGACCCAGGGGGTGGCTATGGCTACACCTTC.

This chain connects TRBV6-5 to TRBJ2-5; D is possibly TRBD1 (5 bases). This CDR3 is 14 amino acids long. V lost 6 bases to trimming and J lost 1 base, with 12 bases between them. Germline V gene lookup returns CDR1 MNHEY and CDR2 SVGAGI. CDR3 region: CASSHRRFQETQYF. CDR3 nucleotides: TGTGCCAGCAGCCACAGGCGGTTCCAAGAGACCCAGTACTTC.

The chain carries TRBV28 and TRBJ2-5, with TRBD1 identical over 8 bases. Per the germline V gene, CDR1 is MDHEN and CDR2 is SYDVKM. The CDR3 is 14 amino acids. With 3 bases clipped from V and 3 bases from J, the junction kept 3 bases outside the gene matches. CDR3 amino acids: CASSFPTGEETQYF. The CDR3, as DNA: TGTGCCAGCAGTTTCCCGACAGGGGAAGAGACCCAGTACTTC.

J is TRBJ1-5 and V is TRBV20-1, with TRBD1 as a possible D gene (6 bases). V gave up 3 bases and J gave up 4 bases, with 10 bases separating them. The CDR3 loop spans 13 amino acids. Germline V gene lookup returns CDR1 DFQATT and CDR2 SNEGSKA (reference sequence). This chain's CDR3 is CSASGQTNQPQHF. The CDR3, as DNA: TGCAGTGCTAGTGGACAGACGAATCAGCCCCAGCATTTT.

The chain joins TRBV29-1 to TRBJ2-3, with 9 bases that match TRBD1. J was trimmed by 0 bases and V by 7 bases; bases with no gene match: 2. Germline V gene data show CDR1 as SQVTM and CDR2 as ANQGSEA. The CDR3 has 13 amino acids. The CDR3 loop reads CSAGQGSTDTQYF. The CDR3 region has the DNA TGCAGCGCCGGACAGGGGAGCACAGATACGCAGTATTTT.

This chain links TRBV4-1 with TRBJ1-2, with TRBD1 identical over 9 bases. This CDR3 region has 15 residues. V shed 5 bases and J 5 bases; nucleotides not matched to a gene: 9. From germline, CDR1 is MGHRA and CDR2 YSYEKL. CDR3 sequence reads: CASSTGTGRGYGYTF. DNA of the CDR3: TGCGCCAGCAGCACTGGGACAGGGAGAGGGTATGGCTACACCTTC.

The chain couples TRBV5-1 to TRBJ1-4, with a weak D call TRBD1 (5 bases). Trimming pared 4 bases from V and 8 bases from J, leaving 18 bases between. CDR3 length: 15 amino acids. In germline, CDR1 is SGHRS, CDR2 YFSETQ. CDR3 sequence reads: CASSLGALVEEKLFF. The DNA of the CDR3 is TGCGCCAGCAGCCTCGGGGCCCTAGTCGAAGAAAAACTGTTTTTT.

J is TRBJ1-2 and V is TRBV18; D remains unclear. V was clipped by 0 bases and J by 0 bases, with 11 bases between them. Per the germline V gene, CDR1 is KGHSH and CDR2 is LQKENI. The CDR3 is made up of 16 amino acids. As DNA, the CDR3 is TGTGCCAGCTCACCACCGGAAAGGACGACTAACTATGGCTACACCTTC. It yields the protein CASSPPERTTNYGYTF. Full variable domain (rest looked up from reference TRBV18 and TRBJ1-2): NAGVMQNPRHLVRRRGQEARLRCSPMKGHSHVYWYRQLPEEGLKFMVYLQKENIIDESGMPKERFSAEFPKEGPSILRIQQVVRGDSAAYFCASSPPERTTNYGYTFGSGTRLTVV.

This chain joins TRBV10-3 and TRBJ2-7; 13 bases match TRBD2. The CDR3 loop spans 15 amino acids. Per the germline V gene, CDR1 is ENHRY and CDR2 is SYGVKD. The junction had 8 bases not matched to a gene; V was cut back by 6 bases and J by 6 bases. DNA for the CDR3: TGTGCCATCAGCCGGACTAGCGGGAGTGTTGTCGAGCAGTACTTC. The encoded protein is CAISRTSGSVVEQYF.

V is TRBV5-1 and J is TRBJ1-4; D not resolved. Trimming shortened V by 4 bases and J by 6 bases, and 16 bases separated the two germline ends. The CDR3 is 15 residues long. Germline lookup yields CDR1 SGHRS and CDR2 YFSETQ. CDR3 bases: TGCGCCAGCAGCCCATCTTCAGGAGGAGATGAAAAACTGTTTTTT. Amino acids: CASSPSSGGDEKLFF.

The CDR3 region is CASSEVREANTEAFF. In nucleotides, the CDR3 is TGTGCCAGCAGTGAAGTTAGGGAAGCGAACACTGAAGCTTTCTTT. The chain links TRBV6-1 to TRBJ1-1; no firm D call. The CDR3 is made up of 15 amino acids. CDR1 is MNHNS, CDR2 SASEGT, per germline. The germline V and J ends were trimmed by 1 base and 1 base, with 10 bases remaining between them.

V is TRBV7-9 and J is TRBJ2-5, with TRBD2 as a possible D gene (6 bases). Germline CDR1 is SEHNR and CDR2 is FQNEAQ (reference sequence). The germline V and J ends were trimmed by 3 bases and 5 bases, with 16 bases remaining between them. The CDR3 loop spans 15 amino acids. The CDR3, as DNA: TGTGCCAGCAGCTTCGACCAGGGAGGTTCGGAGACCCAGTACTTC. This translates into CASSFDQGGSETQYF.

The chain employs TRBV18 and TRBJ2-1; 12 bases are shared with TRBD2. V was pared by 6 bases and J by 1 base, with 16 bases of the junction left unmatched. Germline V lookup: CDR1 KGHSH, CDR2 LQKENI. The CDR3 length is 20 residues. CDR3 in DNA: TGTGCCAGCTCGTCCTCGACTAGCGGGGGCTCCTCCTGGTCCTACAATGAGCAGTTCTTC. It yields the protein CASSSSTSGGSSWSYNEQFF.

The J gene is TRBJ1-2, the V gene TRBV27, with a possible D match to TRBD1 (6 bases). Germline V gene lookup returns CDR1 MNHEY and CDR2 SMNVEV (reference sequence). This CDR3 comprises 14 residues. Trimming stripped 2 bases from V and 2 bases from J, with 9 bases between. CDR3 bases: TGTGCCAGCAGTTTAGAGGGGGGAAACTATGGCTACACCTTC. It translates to CASSLEGGNYGYTF.